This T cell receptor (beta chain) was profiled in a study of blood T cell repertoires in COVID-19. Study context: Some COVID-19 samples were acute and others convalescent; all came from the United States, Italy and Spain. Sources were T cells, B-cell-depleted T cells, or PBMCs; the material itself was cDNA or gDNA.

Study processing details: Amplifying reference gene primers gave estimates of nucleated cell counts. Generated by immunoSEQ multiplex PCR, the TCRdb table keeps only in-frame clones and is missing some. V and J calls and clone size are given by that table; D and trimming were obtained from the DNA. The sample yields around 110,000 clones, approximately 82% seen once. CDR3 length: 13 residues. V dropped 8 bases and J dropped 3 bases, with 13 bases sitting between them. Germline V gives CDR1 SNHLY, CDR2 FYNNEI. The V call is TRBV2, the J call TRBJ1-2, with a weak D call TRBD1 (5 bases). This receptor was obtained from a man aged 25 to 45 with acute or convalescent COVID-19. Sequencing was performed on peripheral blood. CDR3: CASLRGADYGYTF. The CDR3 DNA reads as TGTGCCAGCTTGCGGGGCGCCGACTATGGCTACACCTTC.